This entry features one T cell receptor beta chain sequence. Only in-frame clones appear in the TCRdb table, and some are missing; sequencing was by immunoSEQ multiplex PCR. The data hold about 250,000 clones, with around 85% observed a single time. These data come from a study of blood T cell repertoires in COVID-19. Sequencing input: peripheral blood. The sequence was obtained from a human donor with COVID-19, enrolled during active disease. The donor label of this sample is uncertain.

CDR3 nucleotide sequence: TGTGCCAGCAGTTCCCACAGGGGGCGAGGGACTAATGAAAAACTGTTTTTT. This sequence encodes CASSSHRGRGTNEKLFF. The chain carries TRBV27 and TRBJ1-4; 9 nucleotides agree with TRBD1. The CDR3 sequence is 17 residues long. The J segment lost 2 bases and the V segment lost 4 bases, leaving 8 bases of the junction unmatched. Germline CDR1 is MNHEY and CDR2 is SMNVEV (reference sequence).